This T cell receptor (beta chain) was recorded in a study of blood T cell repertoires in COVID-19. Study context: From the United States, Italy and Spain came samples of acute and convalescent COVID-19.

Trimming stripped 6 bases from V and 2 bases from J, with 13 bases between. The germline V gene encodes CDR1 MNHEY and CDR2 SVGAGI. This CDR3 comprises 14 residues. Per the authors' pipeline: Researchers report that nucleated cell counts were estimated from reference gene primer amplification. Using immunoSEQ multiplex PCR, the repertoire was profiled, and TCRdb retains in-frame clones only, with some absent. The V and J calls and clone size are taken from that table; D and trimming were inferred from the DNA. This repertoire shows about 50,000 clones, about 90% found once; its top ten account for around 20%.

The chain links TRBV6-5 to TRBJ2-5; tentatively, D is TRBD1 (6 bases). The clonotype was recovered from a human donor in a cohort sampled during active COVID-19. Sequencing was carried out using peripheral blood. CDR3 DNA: TGTGCCAGCAGCCCGGGACATTTACAAGAGACCCAGTACTTC. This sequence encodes CASSPGHLQETQYF.